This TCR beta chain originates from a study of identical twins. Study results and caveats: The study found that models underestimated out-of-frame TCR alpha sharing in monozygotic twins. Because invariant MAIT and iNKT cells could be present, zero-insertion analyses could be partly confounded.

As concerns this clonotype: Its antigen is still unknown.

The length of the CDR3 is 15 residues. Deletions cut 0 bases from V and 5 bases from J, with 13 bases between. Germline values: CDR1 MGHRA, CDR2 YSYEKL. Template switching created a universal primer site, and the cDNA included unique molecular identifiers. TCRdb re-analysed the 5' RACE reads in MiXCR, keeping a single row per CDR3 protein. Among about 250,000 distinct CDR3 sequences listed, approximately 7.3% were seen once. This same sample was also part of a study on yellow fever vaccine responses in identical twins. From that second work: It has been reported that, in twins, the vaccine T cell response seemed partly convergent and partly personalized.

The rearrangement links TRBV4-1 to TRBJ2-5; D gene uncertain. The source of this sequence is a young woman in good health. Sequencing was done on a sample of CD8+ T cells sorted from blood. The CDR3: CASSQDRGDSETQYF. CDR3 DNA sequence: TGCGCCAGCAGCCAAGATCGCGGCGACTCGGAGACCCAGTACTTC.